The 13 T cell receptor beta chains reported below all come from one sample, sequenced in a study of shared clonotypes between healthy human individuals. Measured with immunoSEQ multiplex PCR; TCRdb has only the in-frame clones, and not every one. Of over 2 million clones in the sample, over 85% were seen once. The sample was naive CD4+ T cells sorted from blood. The subset is: CD45RA+ positively selected. These receptors came from a man between 18 and 29 years old in good health.

Comments on this clone: Distinct nucleotide sequences in the sample also encode this CDR3. V gene TRBV6-5 combines with J gene TRBJ1-2, with TRBD1 as a possible D gene (6 bases). The germline CDR1 and CDR2 sequences are MNHEY and SVGAGI. With 1 base removed from V and 1 base from J, the gap between germline ends came to 7 bases. The CDR3 sequence is 14 residues long. The CDR3 region is CASSYLQGNYGYTF. The CDR3 DNA sequence: TGTGCCAGCAGTTACTTACAGGGTAACTATGGCTACACCTTC.

The chain carries TRBV5-3 and TRBJ1-2; 9 bases are a match to TRBD1. TRBV5-3 is known as an ORF, though its function is uncertain. This CDR3 has 16 residues. V lost 5 bases and J lost 3; bases outside the gene matches: 11. In nucleotides, the CDR3 is TGTGCCAGAAGGCGGACAGGGGAAGGGTCCCACTATGGCTACACCTTC. This encodes CARRRTGEGSHYGYTF.

The rearrangement joins TRBV7-9 to TRBJ1-1; 11 bases map to TRBD1. Looked up from germline, CDR1 is SEHNR and CDR2 is FQNEAQ (reference sequence). With 1 base clipped from V and 0 bases from J, the junction kept 1 base outside the gene matches. The CDR3 covers 16 residues. The CDR3 sequence is CASSLGDRGLNTEAFF. The CDR3 bases are TGTGCCAGCAGCTTAGGGGACAGGGGGTTGAACACTGAAGCTTTCTTT.

Details on this clone: A much bigger clone sits one base away, suggesting this may be a read error. The same CDR3 can be traced to other DNA sequences in this sample. The chain couples TRBV7-9 to TRBJ1-5; D may be TRBD1 (5 bases). Germline V gene lookup returns CDR1 SEHNR and CDR2 FQNEAQ (reference sequence). The CDR3 consists of 12 residues. CDR3 sequence reads: CASSLGDQPQHF. In DNA, the CDR3 is TGTGCCAGCAGTTTAGGGGATCAGCCCCAGCATTTT.

For the CDR3, the DNA is TGTGCCAGCTCACCGTTGACAGGTTCGAACACTGAAGCTTTCTTT. It translates to CASSPLTGSNTEAFF. The V and J genes are TRBV18 and TRBJ1-1; D might be TRBD1 (6 bases). This CDR3 is 15 amino acids long. The germline CDR1 and CDR2 sequences are KGHSH and LQKENI. Trimming removed 3 bases at V and 1 base at J, with 12 bases between.

The chain combines TRBV4-3 with TRBJ2-1; D possibly corresponds to TRBD1 (6 bases). The CDR3 consists of 14 residues. V shed 0 bases and J shed 5 bases, with 8 bases lying between them. Per germline, CDR1 LGHNA and CDR2 YSLEER. The CDR3 sequence: CASSQEDSHNEQFF. CDR3 coding DNA: TGCGCCAGCAGCCAAGAGGACAGCCACAATGAGCAGTTCTTC.

The genes are TRBV7-6 and TRBJ2-1; 9 bases are a match to TRBD1. J was trimmed by 8 bases and V by 5 bases; bases with no gene match: 7. The CDR3 loop spans 14 amino acids. Germline V gives CDR1 SGHVS, CDR2 FNYEAQ. The CDR3 bases are TGTGCCAGCAGCGCATGGGACAGGGCGGATGAGCAGTTCTTC. Residues: CASSAWDRADEQFF.

This chain connects TRBV18 to TRBJ1-5; D uncertain. Germline-derived CDR1 and CDR2 are KGHSH and LQKENI. This CDR3 contains 15 residues. V shed 5 bases and J shed 2 bases, with 13 bases lying between them. DNA for the CDR3: TGTGCCAGCTCAGTCGAACAAGTACGCAATCAGCCCCAGCATTTT. This sequence encodes CASSVEQVRNQPQHF.

The V call is TRBV6-1, the J call TRBJ2-7, with D possibly matching TRBD1 (5 bases). CDR1 and CDR2 from the germline V gene are MNHNS and SASEGT. CDR3 length: 16 amino acids. V lost 1 base, J lost 6 bases, and 19 bases lay in between. The CDR3 DNA sequence: TGTGCCAGCAGTGAAGGGTGGGGCAGGCAACTTGGCGAGCAGTACTTC. It specifies CASSEGWGRQLGEQYF.

The chain couples TRBV5-4 to TRBJ2-1, with D perhaps assigned TRBD1 or TRBD2 (5 bases each). Germline V CDR1 and CDR2: SGHNT, YYREEE (reference sequence). The CDR3 runs 16 residues. V was trimmed by 4 bases and J by 7 bases, leaving 21 bases between them. The CDR3 sequence: CASSDPGRRLGNEQFF. The CDR3 DNA is TGTGCCAGCAGCGATCCGGGACGCCGCCTCGGGAATGAGCAGTTCTTC.

This sequence joins TRBV5-1 and TRBJ1-6; D remains ambiguous. Trimming took off 1 base at V and 4 bases at J, with 6 bases between the two ends. The CDR3 extends over 14 amino acids. CDR1 SGHRS and CDR2 YFSETQ come from the germline V gene. As DNA, the CDR3 is TGCGCCAGCAGCTTGTCGGGGTATAATTCACCCCTCCACTTT. This encodes CASSLSGYNSPLHF. The whole variable domain, filled in from reference TRBV5-1 and TRBJ1-6, reads KAGVTQTPRYLIKTRGQQVTLSCSPISGHRSVSWYQQTPGQGLQFLFEYFSETQRNKGNFPGRFSGRQFSNSRSEMNVSTLELGDSALYLCASSLSGYNSPLHFGNGTRLTVT.

This chain uses TRBV30 with TRBJ1-5, with no clear D. V gave up 1 base and J gave up 7 bases, with 8 bases separating them. This CDR3 has 12 amino acids. Germline-derived CDR1 and CDR2 are GTSNPN and SVGIG (reference sequence). This CDR3 is CAWSGFNQPQHF. The CDR3 DNA reads TGTGCCTGGAGTGGGTTTAACCAGCCCCAGCATTTT.

V is TRBV7-2 and J is TRBJ1-1, with D possibly TRBD1 on 5 matching bases. The CDR3 consists of 15 residues. The germline gives CDR1 SGHTA, CDR2 FQGNSA. Trimming took 1 base from V and 0 from J, leaving 9 bases between them. The CDR3 loop reads CASSLGRGLNTEAFF. CDR3 sequence (DNA): TGTGCCAGCAGCTTAGGAAGGGGCCTGAACACTGAAGCTTTCTTT.